This TCR beta chain was profiled in a study of regulatory T cells in long-lasting Graves disease. On the study more broadly: Antithyroid drugs had been taken under 3 months by newly diagnosed Graves' patients.

The authors built TCR beta libraries using iRepertoire HTBI primers and Arm-PCR of CDR3 regions. TCRdb ran MiXCR on the multiplex PCR reads and lists one entry per CDR3 protein. Here the sample spans about 310,000 distinct CDR3 sequences, over 15% being singletons. The CDR3 has 11 residues. CDR1 and CDR2 from the germline V gene are SQVTM and ANQGSEA. Trimming shortened V by 3 bases and J by 10 bases, and 12 bases separated the two germline ends. Indicated time point: newly diagnosed GD, antithyroid drugs for less than 3 months. PBMCs provided the RNA from which the TCR library was made. The sequence came from a female donor with Graves disease. The sequencing used peripheral blood mononuclear cells (PBMCs), collected at new diagnosis, from a patient treated with antithyroid drugs. The V call is TRBV29-1, the J call TRBJ1-1, with D hard to call. CDR3 in DNA: TGCAGCGTTGATTTCGGGGATCGAGCTTTCTTT. Amino acid sequence: CSVDFGDRAFF. Using reference TRBV29-1 and TRBJ1-1 for the parts outside the CDR3, the full variable domain is SAVISQKPSRDICQRGTSLTIQCQVDSQVTMMFWYRQQPGQSLTLIATANQGSEATYESGFVIDKFPISRPNLTFSTLTVSNMSPEDSSIYLCSVDFGDRAFFGQGTRLTVV.